The rows below give T cell receptor beta chains drawn from one sample of a study of shared clonotypes between healthy human individuals. The table came from immunoSEQ multiplex PCR; TCRdb's copy has only in-frame clones and leaves some out. The sample has 400,000 to 500,000 clones, less than 80% seen once. Sequencing input: PBMCs. These receptors came from a woman aged 40 to 50 in good health. Some clones in this sample may be carry-over from other donors' samples. CDR3s include the opening cysteine and the closing phenylalanine or tryptophan. A D gene is named only where the DNA matches it firmly. The size field is filled for only some rows; it gives once, few, many or a size class.

length	J	size	D	V	CDR3	DNA
16	TRBJ2-3	.	TRBD2	TRBV18	CASSPLTGGGTDTQYF	TGTGCCAGCTCACCACTTACGGGAGGTGGCACAGATACGCAGTATTTT
14	TRBJ1-2	.	TRBD1	TRBV5-4	CASSDRGYDYGHTF	TGTGCCAGCAGCGACAGGGGGTATGACTATGGCCACACCTTC
15	TRBJ1-2	.	.	TRBV18	CASSQGPTSNYGYTF	TGTGCCAGCTCGCAGGGTCCAACCTCAAACTATGGCTACACCTTC
14	TRBJ2-2	.	.	TRBV5-1	CASSLNRADGELFF	TGCGCCAGCAGCCTTAACAGGGCGGACGGGGAGCTGTTTTTT
14	TRBJ2-7	.	.	TRBV28	CASRTGGFGDEQYF	TGTGCCAGCAGAACTGGAGGATTCGGGGACGAGCAGTACTTC
13	TRBJ1-2	.	.	TRBV28	CASSLDALGGYTF	TGTGCCAGCAGTTTAGACGCTCTGGGGGGCTACACCTTC
13	TRBJ1-5	.	.	TRBV2	CASSVYRELSQHF	TGTGCCAGCAGTGTCTACAGGGAACTGTCCCAGCATTTT
14	TRBJ2-7	.	TRBD2	TRBV4-1	CASSQDISGTLQYF	TGCGCCAGCAGCCAGGATATCAGCGGGACCCTGCAGTACTTC
14	TRBJ2-7	.	TRBD2	TRBV29-1	CSVVTSGSIYEQYF	TGCAGCGTCGTGACTAGCGGGAGCATCTACGAGCAGTACTTC
15	TRBJ2-3	.	TRBD1	TRBV19	CAPLDRGGSTDTQYF	TGTGCCCCCCTGGACAGGGGGGGTAGCACAGATACGCAGTATTTT
14	TRBJ2-7	.	TRBD1	TRBV28	CASSLWRTGVEQYF	TGTGCCAGCAGTTTATGGCGGACAGGGGTCGAGCAGTACTTC
12	TRBJ2-7	few	.	TRBV28	CASSSPSREQYF	TGTGCCAGCAGTTCCCCTTCGAGAGAGCAGTACTTC
18	TRBJ2-1	.	.	TRBV15	CATSRDAAGPSSYNEQFF	TGTGCCACCAGCAGAGATGCGGCGGGCCCAAGCTCCTACAATGAGCAGTTCTTC
14	TRBJ2-2	few	.	TRBV2	CASRSGGVSGELFF	TGTGCCAGCAGAAGCGGTGGGGTTTCCGGGGAGCTGTTTTTT
16	TRBJ2-1	.	.	TRBV15	CATSSGGLRDGNEQFF	TGTGCCACCAGCAGCGGGGGTCTGCGGGACGGGAATGAGCAGTTCTTC
13	TRBJ2-1	once	.	TRBV19	CASSLKDGYEQFF	TGTGCCAGTAGCCTTAAGGACGGATATGAGCAGTTCTTC
14	TRBJ1-2	.	TRBD1	TRBV7-9	CASSSQGSNYGYTF	TGTGCCAGCAGCTCACAGGGGTCAAACTATGGCTACACCTTC
14	TRBJ2-7	once	TRBD2	TRBV11-2	CASSLGLAAYEQYF	TGTGCCAGCAGCTTGGGACTAGCGGCCTACGAGCAGTACTTC
14	TRBJ2-2	.	TRBD1	TRBV19	CASRRDRGDGELFF	TGTGCCAGTAGGAGGGACAGGGGAGATGGGGAGCTGTTTTTT
15	TRBJ2-3	.	TRBD2	TRBV10-2	CASRLAGDSTDTQYF	TGCGCCAGCAGATTAGCGGGAGATAGCACAGATACGCAGTATTTT
16	TRBJ1-5	.	.	TRBV19	CASSISGYTGNQPQHF	TGTGCCAGTAGTATCTCGGGATATACGGGCAATCAGCCCCAGCATTTT
14	TRBJ2-7	.	.	TRBV4-1	CASSQGPRPYEQYF	TGCGCCAGCAGCCAAGGGCCTCGACCCTACGAGCAGTACTTC
14	TRBJ2-7	.	TRBD2	TRBV30	CAWSVVGGPYEQYF	TGTGCCTGGAGTGTGGTGGGAGGGCCCTACGAGCAGTACTTC
15	TRBJ1-5	.	TRBD1	TRBV5-5	CASSRQGQYNQPQHF	TGTGCCAGCAGCCGACAGGGACAGTACAATCAGCCCCAGCATTTT
15	TRBJ2-2	.	.	TRBV7-7	CASSLAQGNTGELFF	TGTGCTAGCAGCTTAGCACAGGGGAACACCGGGGAGCTGTTTTTT
13	TRBJ2-3	.	.	TRBV11-3	CASSSAWADTQYF	TGTGCCAGCAGCTCAGCCTGGGCAGATACGCAGTATTTT
16	TRBJ2-3	.	TRBD2	TRBV5-1	CASSFGLAGNTDTQYF	TGCGCCAGCAGCTTTGGACTAGCGGGGAACACAGATACGCAGTATTTT
14	TRBJ2-1	.	TRBD2	TRBV7-2	CASSTTSGGAEQFF	TGTGCCAGCAGCACGACTAGCGGAGGGGCTGAGCAGTTCTTC
13	TRBJ1-1	.	TRBD1	TRBV10-3	CAILRGPDTEAFF	TGTGCCATTCTCAGGGGGCCCGACACTGAAGCTTTCTTT
14	TRBJ2-7	.	TRBD2	TRBV2	CASSEAGGFYEQYF	TGTGCCAGCAGTGAAGCGGGAGGGTTCTACGAGCAGTACTTC
15	TRBJ1-2	.	TRBD1	TRBV29-1	CSVDGTGTAFYGYTF	TGCAGCGTTGACGGTACGGGGACAGCCTTCTATGGCTACACCTTC
16	TRBJ2-3	.	TRBD2	TRBV5-1	CASSLGTSGVQDTQYF	TGCGCCAGCAGCTTGGGTACTAGCGGGGTCCAGGATACGCAGTATTTT
12	TRBJ2-1	few	TRBD1	TRBV29-1	CSVGGGPNEQFF	TGCAGCGTTGGAGGGGGCCCGAATGAGCAGTTCTTC
15	TRBJ2-2	many	.	TRBV7-3	CASSLEGRSDGELFF	TGTGCCAGCAGCTTAGAGGGGAGATCCGACGGGGAGCTGTTTTTT
14	TRBJ2-7	.	TRBD1	TRBV28	CASSLSDRVSEQYF	TGTGCCAGCAGTTTATCAGACAGGGTAAGCGAGCAGTACTTC
15	TRBJ2-7	.	.	TRBV28	CASSLPRDVSYEQYF	TGTGCCAGCAGTTTACCGAGGGACGTTTCCTACGAGCAGTACTTC
16	TRBJ2-3	.	TRBD1	TRBV7-2	CASSPSRDRGTDTQYF	TGTGCCAGCAGCCCATCCCGGGACAGGGGCACAGATACGCAGTATTTT
17	TRBJ2-7	.	TRBD2	TRBV7-2	CASSPHRTAGGGDEQYF	TGTGCCAGCAGCCCCCACAGGACGGCGGGAGGAGGGGACGAGCAGTACTTC
14	TRBJ1-2	many	TRBD1	TRBV29-1	CSAGTAHSWDGYTF	TGCAGCGCTGGGACAGCGCACTCATGGGATGGCTACACCTTC
13	TRBJ1-3	.	.	TRBV30	CAWDSLNGNTIYF	TGTGCCTGGGACAGTCTAAATGGAAACACCATATATTTT
12	TRBJ1-2	.	.	TRBV29-1	CSVEFQDYGYTF	TGCAGCGTTGAATTCCAGGACTATGGCTACACCTTC
13	TRBJ1-5	.	.	TRBV9	CASSVSSHQPQHF	TGTGCCAGCAGCGTATCGTCGCATCAGCCCCAGCATTTT
14	TRBJ2-3	.	.	TRBV7-2	CASSPRGYTDTQYF	TGTGCCAGCAGCCCCCGGGGCTACACAGATACGCAGTATTTT
15	TRBJ2-1	many	TRBD2	TRBV19	CASSISTSANNEQFF	TGTGCCAGTAGTATCAGTACTAGCGCCAACAATGAGCAGTTCTTC
16	TRBJ2-7	.	.	TRBV4-3	CASSQGPDPASYEQYF	TGCGCCAGCAGCCAAGGTCCAGATCCAGCTTCCTACGAGCAGTACTTC
15	TRBJ2-7	many	.	TRBV19	CASSIGPGRLDEQYF	TGTGCCAGTAGTATAGGACCGGGACGCTTAGACGAGCAGTACTTC
13	TRBJ1-1	.	.	TRBV10-1	CASSGQVPTEAFF	TGCGCCAGCAGTGGACAGGTCCCCACTGAAGCTTTCTTT
15	TRBJ1-1	.	TRBD1	TRBV7-6	CASSTRTGGTGEAFF	TGTGCCAGCAGCACCAGGACAGGGGGCACGGGTGAAGCTTTCTTT